This T cell receptor beta chain emerged from a study of blood T cells in healthy people across ages. The germline V gene encodes CDR1 SGHDT and CDR2 YYEEEE. The V gene lost 2 bases and the J gene lost 11 bases, with 16 bases spanning the gap. The CDR3 totals 14 residues. With a J-beta primer mix and a sample-barcoded 5' primer, a second PCR ran about 6 to 11 cycles. Each CDR3 protein is one row after TCRdb ran MiXCR on the 5' RACE reads. Here the sample spans about 810,000 distinct CDR3 sequences, 30% to 45% being singletons. The sample comprised blood. This chain uses TRBV5-6 with TRBJ1-4; D possibly corresponds to TRBD1 (5 bases). The receptor was isolated from a man in his late teens or twenties in good health. CDR3 protein: CASSFRDGPWKLFF. CDR3 DNA sequence: TGTGCCAGCAGCTTCCGGGACGGCCCATGGAAACTGTTTTTT.